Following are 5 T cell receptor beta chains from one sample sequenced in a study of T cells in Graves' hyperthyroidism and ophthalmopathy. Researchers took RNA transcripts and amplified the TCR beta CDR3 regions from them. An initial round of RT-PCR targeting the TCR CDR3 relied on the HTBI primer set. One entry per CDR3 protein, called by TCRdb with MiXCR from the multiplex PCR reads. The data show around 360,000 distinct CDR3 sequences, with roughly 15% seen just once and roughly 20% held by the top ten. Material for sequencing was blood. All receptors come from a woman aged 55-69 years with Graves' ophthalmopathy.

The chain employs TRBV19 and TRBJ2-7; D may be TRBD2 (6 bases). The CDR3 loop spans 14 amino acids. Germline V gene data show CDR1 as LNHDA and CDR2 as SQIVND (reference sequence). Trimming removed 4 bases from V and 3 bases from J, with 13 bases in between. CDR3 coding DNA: TGTGCCAGTAGTAAGGAGGGAACGGTCTACGAGCAGTACTTC. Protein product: CASSKEGTVYEQYF.

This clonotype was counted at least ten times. CDR3 residues: CASSLDAGGPGDTQYF. The DNA for the CDR3 is TGTGCCAGCAGCTTAGACGCGGGAGGGCCTGGGGATACGCAGTATTTT. The chain recombines TRBV11-2 with TRBJ2-3, with TRBD2 identical over 9 bases. Germline loops: CDR1 SGHAT, CDR2 FQNNGV. The CDR3 consists of 16 residues. V shed 0 bases and J 6 bases; nucleotides not matched to a gene: 7.

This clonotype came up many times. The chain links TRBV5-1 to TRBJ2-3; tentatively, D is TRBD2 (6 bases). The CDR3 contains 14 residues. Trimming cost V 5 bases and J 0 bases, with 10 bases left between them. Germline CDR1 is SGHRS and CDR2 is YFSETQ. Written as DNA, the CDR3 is TGCGCCAGCAGTTCTAGCGAGAGCACAGATACGCAGTATTTT. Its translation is CASSSSESTDTQYF.

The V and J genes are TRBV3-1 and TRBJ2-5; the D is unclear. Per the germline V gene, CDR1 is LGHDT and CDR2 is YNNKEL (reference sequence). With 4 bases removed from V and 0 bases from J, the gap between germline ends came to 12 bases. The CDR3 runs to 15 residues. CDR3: CASSPPVAYQETQYF. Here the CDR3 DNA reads TGTGCCAGCAGCCCCCCGGTAGCTTACCAAGAGACCCAGTACTTC.

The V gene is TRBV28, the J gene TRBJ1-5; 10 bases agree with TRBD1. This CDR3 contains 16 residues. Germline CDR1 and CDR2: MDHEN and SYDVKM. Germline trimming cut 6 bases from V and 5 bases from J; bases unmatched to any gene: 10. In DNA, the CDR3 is TGTGCCAGCAGGAAACAGACAGGGGGCACGTATCAGCCCCAGCATTTT. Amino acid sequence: CASRKQTGGTYQPQHF.